Below, 2 T cell receptor beta chains from the same sample are listed, as sequenced in a study of blood T cell repertoires in COVID-19. The protocol was immunoSEQ multiplex PCR, while the TCRdb copy is restricted to in-frame clones and leaves out a portion. The sample contains about 66,000 clones, roughly 88% of which appear only once. The sample comprised peripheral blood. The receptors were gathered from a man in his 70s with acute or convalescent COVID-19.

V is TRBV6-2 or TRBV6-3 and J is TRBJ2-5; D remains unclear. Looked up from germline, CDR1 is MNHEY and CDR2 is SVGEGT. V lost 2 bases, J lost 5 bases, and 9 bases lay in between. This CDR3 has 13 residues. The CDR3: CASSYDEAETQYF. The CDR3 nucleotides read TGTGCCAGCAGTTACGATGAAGCCGAGACCCAGTACTTC.

This rearrangement joins TRBV19 to TRBJ1-4; 7 bases are shared with TRBD1. The germline V gene has CDR1 LNHDA and CDR2 SQIVND (reference sequence). This CDR3 has 15 residues. Trimming took 7 bases from V and 10 from J; bases not matched to a gene: 15. The CDR3 DNA reads TGTGCCAGTACCCCGTCGGCCAGGGGGTACGGAAAACTGTTTTTT. This translates into CASTPSARGYGKLFF.